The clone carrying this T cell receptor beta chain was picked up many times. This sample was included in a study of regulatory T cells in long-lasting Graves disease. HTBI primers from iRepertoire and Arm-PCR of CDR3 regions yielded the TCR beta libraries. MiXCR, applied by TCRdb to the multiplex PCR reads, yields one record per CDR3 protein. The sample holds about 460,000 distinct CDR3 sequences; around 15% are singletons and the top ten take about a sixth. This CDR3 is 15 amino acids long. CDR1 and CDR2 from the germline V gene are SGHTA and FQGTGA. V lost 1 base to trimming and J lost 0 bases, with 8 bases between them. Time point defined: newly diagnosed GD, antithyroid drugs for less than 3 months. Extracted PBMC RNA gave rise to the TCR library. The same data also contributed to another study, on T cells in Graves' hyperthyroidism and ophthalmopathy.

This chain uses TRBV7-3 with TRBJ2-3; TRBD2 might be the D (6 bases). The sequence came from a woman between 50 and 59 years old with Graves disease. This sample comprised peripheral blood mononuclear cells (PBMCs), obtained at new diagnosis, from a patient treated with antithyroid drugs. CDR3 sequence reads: CASSLIGTSTDTQYF. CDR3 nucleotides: TGTGCCAGCAGCTTAATAGGGACTAGCACAGATACGCAGTATTTT.